This TCR beta chain appears in the sequencing data of a study of cytomegalovirus exposure and HLA in healthy donors. Study results and caveats: It was reportedly the case that the classifier diagnosed cytomegalovirus status with high specificity and sensitivity.

The trim removed 1 base at V and 5 bases at J, leaving 9 bases unmatched. The CDR3 loop spans 17 amino acids. Germline V lookup: CDR1 SGHNT, CDR2 YENEEA. PCR involved 60 Vbeta and 13 Jbeta primers. Original analysis: A follow-up analysis tallied tens of millions of unique TCR beta chains, roughly 11 million shared. Measured with immunoSEQ multiplex PCR; TCRdb has only the in-frame clones, and not every one. V and J calls and clone size are those listed in that table; D and trimming were worked out from the DNA. The table lists roughly 180,000 clones, roughly 80% of them singletons. This clone has just one count. Its antigen remains unidentified.

V usage is TRBV11-3 and J usage is TRBJ2-3; 10 bases align to TRBD2. The TCR sequence derives from a female donor in good health and CMV-seronegative. Sequencing input: PBMCs. CDR3 sequence reads: CASSLAAGGPQGDTQYF. For the CDR3, the DNA is TGTGCCAGCAGCTTAGCAGCGGGGGGGCCCCAGGGAGATACGCAGTATTTT.